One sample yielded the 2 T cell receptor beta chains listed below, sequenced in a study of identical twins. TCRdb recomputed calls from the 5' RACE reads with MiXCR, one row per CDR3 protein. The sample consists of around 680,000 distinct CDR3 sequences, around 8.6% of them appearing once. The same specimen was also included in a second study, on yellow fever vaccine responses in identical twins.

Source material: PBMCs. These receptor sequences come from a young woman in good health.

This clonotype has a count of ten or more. The CDR3 reads CASSDEQAFPEQYF. CDR3 nucleotide sequence: TGTGCCAGCAGTGACGAGCAAGCCTTTCCCGAGCAGTACTTC. The V and J genes are TRBV2 and TRBJ2-7; no firm D call. Trimming stripped 3 bases from V and 6 bases from J, with 15 bases between. Per the germline V gene, CDR1 is SNHLY and CDR2 is FYNNEI. This CDR3 region has 14 residues. Complete variable domain (other parts from reference TRBV2 and TRBJ2-7): EPEVTQTPSHQVTQMGQEVILRCVPISNHLYFYWYRQILGQKVEFLVSFYNNEISEKSEIFDDQFSVERPDGSNFTLKIRSTKLEDSAMYFCASSDEQAFPEQYFGPGTRLTVT.

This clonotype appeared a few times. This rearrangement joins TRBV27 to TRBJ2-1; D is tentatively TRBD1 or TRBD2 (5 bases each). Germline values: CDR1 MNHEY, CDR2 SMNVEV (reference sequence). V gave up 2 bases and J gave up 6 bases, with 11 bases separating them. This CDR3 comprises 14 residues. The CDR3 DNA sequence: TGTGCCAGCAGTTTAGGATGGGGGAGCAATGAGCAGTTCTTC. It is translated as CASSLGWGSNEQFF.